This T cell receptor beta chain came from a study of CD8 T cells in ankylosing spondylitis. Study-wide findings and caveats: Clones linked to the disease showed a CD8+ phenotype. They occurred at relatively low frequencies in peripheral blood. The study identified a TCR beta motif of 7 or 8 highly homologous variants that appeared characteristic of ankylosing spondylitis blood. A subset of motif variants has previously been described in the synovial fluid and blood of reactive arthritis.

Each CDR3 protein is one row after TCRdb ran MiXCR on the 5' RACE reads. The table shows approximately 260,000 distinct CDR3 sequences, with about 18% occurring only once. This clonotype was recorded at least ten times. Its target is not known. One end of the junction fails to match germline, which may point to a read error. Sequencing was done on a sample of blood, either unsorted or a sorted T cell fraction (not recorded which). The receptor's source is a male donor with ankylosing spondylitis or in good health (not recorded which).

The CDR3 is CASSFGHEQFF. The CDR3 nucleotides read TGTGCCAGCAGTTTCGGCCATGAGCAGTTCTTC. V usage is TRBV5-1 and J usage is TRBJ2-1; D not resolved. CDR3 length: 11 residues. Per germline, CDR1 SGHRS and CDR2 YFSETQ.